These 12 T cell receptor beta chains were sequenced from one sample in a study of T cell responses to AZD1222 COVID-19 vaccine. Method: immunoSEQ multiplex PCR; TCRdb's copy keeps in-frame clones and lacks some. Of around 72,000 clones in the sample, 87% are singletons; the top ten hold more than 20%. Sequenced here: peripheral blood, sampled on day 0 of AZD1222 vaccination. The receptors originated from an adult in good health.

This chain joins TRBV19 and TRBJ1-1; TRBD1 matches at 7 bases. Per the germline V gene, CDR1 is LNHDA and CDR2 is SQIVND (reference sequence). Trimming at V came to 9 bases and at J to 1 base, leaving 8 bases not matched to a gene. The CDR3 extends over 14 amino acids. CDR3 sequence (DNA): TGTGCCAGCGGTGGGAGGGGGCGGAACACTGAAGCTTTCTTT. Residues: CASGGRGRNTEAFF.

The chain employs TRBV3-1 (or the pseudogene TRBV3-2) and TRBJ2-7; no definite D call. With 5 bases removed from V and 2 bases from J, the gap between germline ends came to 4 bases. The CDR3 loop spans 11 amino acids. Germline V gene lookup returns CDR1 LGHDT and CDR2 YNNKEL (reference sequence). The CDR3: CASSFTYEQYF. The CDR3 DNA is TGTGCCAGCAGCTTCACCTACGAGCAGTACTTC.

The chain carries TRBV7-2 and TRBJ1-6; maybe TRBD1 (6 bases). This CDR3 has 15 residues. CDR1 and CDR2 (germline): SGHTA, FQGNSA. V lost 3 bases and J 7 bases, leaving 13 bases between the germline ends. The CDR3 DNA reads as TGTGCCAGCAGCTTGCCCCGCAGGGGCAATTCACCCCTCCACTTT. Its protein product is CASSLPRRGNSPLHF.

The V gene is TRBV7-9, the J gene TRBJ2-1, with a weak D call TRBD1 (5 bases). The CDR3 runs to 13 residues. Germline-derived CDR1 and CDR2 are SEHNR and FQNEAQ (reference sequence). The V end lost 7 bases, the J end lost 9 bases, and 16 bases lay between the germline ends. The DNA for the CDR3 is TGTGCCAGCACTTGGCAGGGAATGGGTGAGCAGTTCTTC. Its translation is CASTWQGMGEQFF.

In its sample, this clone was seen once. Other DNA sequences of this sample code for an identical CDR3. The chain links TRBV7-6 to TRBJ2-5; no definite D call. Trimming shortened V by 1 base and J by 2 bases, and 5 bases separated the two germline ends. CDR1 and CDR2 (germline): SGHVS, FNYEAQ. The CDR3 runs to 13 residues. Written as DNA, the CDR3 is TGTGCCAGCAGCTTAGGCAATCAAGAGACCCAGTACTTC. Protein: CASSLGNQETQYF. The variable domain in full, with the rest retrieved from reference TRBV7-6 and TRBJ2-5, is GAGVSQSPRYKVTKRGQDVALRCDPISGHVSLYWYRQALGQGPEFLTYFNYEAQQDKSGLPNDRFSAERPEGSISTLTIQRTEQRDSAMYRCASSLGNQETQYFGPGTRLLVL.

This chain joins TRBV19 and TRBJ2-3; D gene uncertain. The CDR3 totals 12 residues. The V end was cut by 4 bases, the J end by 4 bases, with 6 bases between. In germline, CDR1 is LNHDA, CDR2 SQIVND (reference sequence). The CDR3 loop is CASSTGADTQYF. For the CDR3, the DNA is TGTGCCAGTAGTACGGGCGCAGATACGCAGTATTTT.

DNA of the CDR3: TGTGCCAGCAGTCGGGACACTAATCAGCCCCAGCATTTT. This sequence encodes CASSRDTNQPQHF. The chain joins TRBV2 to TRBJ1-5; tentatively, D is TRBD1 (6 bases). The CDR3 has 13 residues. V shed 5 bases and J shed 4 bases, with 9 bases lying between them. Germline assignment: CDR1 SNHLY and CDR2 FYNNEI.

The CDR3 sequence: CASSLGYAGNTEAFF. The CDR3 DNA is TGTGCCAGCAGCTTAGGGTATGCGGGGAACACTGAAGCTTTCTTT. The chain couples TRBV7-3 to TRBJ1-1; unclear D gene. Germline CDR1 and CDR2: SGHTA and FQGTGA. This CDR3 is 15 amino acids long. The V and J ends lost 2 bases and 1 base respectively, with 11 bases between them.

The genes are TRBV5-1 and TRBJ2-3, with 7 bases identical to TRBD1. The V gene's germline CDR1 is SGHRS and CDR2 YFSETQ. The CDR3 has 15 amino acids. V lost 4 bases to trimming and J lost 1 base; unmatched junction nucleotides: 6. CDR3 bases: TGCGCCAGCAGCCCGGTAGGGACAGGCACAGATACGCAGTATTTT. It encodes CASSPVGTGTDTQYF.

CDR3: CASSLEGADRNYGYTF. The CDR3 DNA reads as TGCGCCAGCAGCCTTGAAGGGGCCGACCGCAACTATGGCTACACCTTC. The V call is TRBV5-1, the J call TRBJ1-2; a weak D match, TRBD1 (5 bases). V was shortened by 4 bases and J by 2 bases, with 18 bases between the two germline ends. Germline values: CDR1 SGHRS, CDR2 YFSETQ. The CDR3 is 16 amino acids.

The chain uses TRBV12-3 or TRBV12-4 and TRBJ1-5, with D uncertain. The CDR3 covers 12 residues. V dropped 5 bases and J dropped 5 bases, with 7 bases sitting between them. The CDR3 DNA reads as TGTGCCAGCAGTAGATTGGATCAGCCCCAGCATTTT. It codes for CASSRLDQPQHF.

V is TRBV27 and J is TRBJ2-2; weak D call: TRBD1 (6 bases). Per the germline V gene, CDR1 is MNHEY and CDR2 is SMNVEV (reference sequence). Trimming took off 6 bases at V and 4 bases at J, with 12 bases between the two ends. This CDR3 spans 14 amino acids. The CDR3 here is CASRGAAATGELFF. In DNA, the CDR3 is TGTGCCAGCAGGGGGGCCGCAGCCACCGGGGAGCTGTTTTTT.